What follows are 10 T cell receptor beta chains derived from one specimen sequenced in a study of cytomegalovirus exposure and HLA in healthy donors. In the PCR, 60 Vbeta and 13 Jbeta primers were used. Clones were sequenced by immunoSEQ multiplex PCR, and TCRdb holds only the in-frame ones, with some missing. The sample consists of tens of thousands of clones, approximately 90% of them appearing once. The specimen sequenced was PBMCs. The source of these receptors is a young woman in good health and CMV-seronegative.

The chain combines TRBV4-1 with TRBJ2-7; maybe TRBD1 (5 bases). Germline V gene sequence: CDR1 MGHRA, CDR2 YSYEKL. This CDR3 is built from 13 residues. Trimming removed 3 bases from V and 2 bases from J, with 8 bases in between. The CDR3 DNA is TGCGCCAGCAGCCAGGGGCAAACCTACGAGCAGTACTTC. Its translation is CASSQGQTYEQYF.

The chain joins TRBV15 to TRBJ2-1; 11 nucleotides match TRBD2. Germline CDR1 reads LNHNV; CDR2 reads YYDKDF (reference sequence). The CDR3 consists of 15 residues. The junction had 2 bases not matched to a gene; V was cut back by 3 bases and J by 4 bases. The CDR3 nucleotides are TGTGCCACCAGCAGCGCTAGCGGGAGGTACAATGAGCAGTTCTTC. It specifies CATSSASGRYNEQFF. Full variable domain (remainder filled in from reference TRBV15 and TRBJ2-1): DAMVIQNPRYQVTQFGKPVTLSCSQTLNHNVMYWYQQKSSQAPKLLFHYYDKDFNNEADTPDNFQSRRPNTSFCFLDIRSPGLGDTAMYLCATSSASGRYNEQFFGPGTRLTVL.

The chain employs TRBV4-2 and TRBJ1-5; D is unclear. The V gene's germline CDR1 is LGHNA and CDR2 YNFKEQ. CDR3 length: 14 amino acids. With 1 base removed from V and 5 bases from J, the gap between germline ends came to 9 bases. The CDR3 is CASSQGTDYQPQHF. CDR3 nucleotide sequence: TGTGCCAGCAGCCAAGGGACGGACTATCAGCCCCAGCATTTT.

J is TRBJ2-7 and V is TRBV6-5; 8 positions agree with TRBD1. Germline V lookup: CDR1 MNHEY, CDR2 SVGAGI. The junction had 13 bases not matched to a gene; V was cut back by 6 bases and J by 6 bases. CDR3 length equals 15 residues. The CDR3 is CASSRPGQEGFEQYF. Here the CDR3 DNA reads TGTGCCAGCAGCCGACCGGGACAGGAAGGCTTCGAGCAGTACTTC.

The chain recombines TRBV30 with TRBJ2-7; D is perhaps TRBD1 (6 bases). V was clipped by 3 bases and J by 6 bases, with 15 bases between them. The CDR3 spans 13 residues. Germline V gives CDR1 GTSNPN, CDR2 SVGIG (reference sequence). CDR3 in amino acids: CAWSATGLGEQYF. As DNA, the CDR3 is TGTGCCTGGAGCGCCACAGGGTTGGGCGAGCAGTACTTC.

The genes are TRBV28 and TRBJ2-1; 11 bases fit TRBD2. The junction had 4 bases not matched to a gene; V was cut back by 6 bases and J by 6 bases. The length of the CDR3 is 14 residues. Germline lookup yields CDR1 MDHEN and CDR2 SYDVKM. CDR3 DNA: TGTGCCAGCAGGTCTAGCGGGAGGAGCAATGAGCAGTTCTTC. Translation gives CASRSSGRSNEQFF.

This chain joins TRBV11-2 and TRBJ1-2; 8 bases fit TRBD1. V shed 1 base and J 4 bases; nucleotides not matched to a gene: 2. CDR3 length: 14 amino acids. Germline V gene lookup returns CDR1 SGHAT and CDR2 FQNNGV. In DNA form, the CDR3 reads TGTGCCAGCAGCTTAGGGACAGGGACCTATGGCTACACCTTC. This translates into CASSLGTGTYGYTF. Using reference TRBV11-2 and TRBJ1-2 for the parts outside the CDR3, the full variable domain is EAGVAQSPRYKIIEKRQSVAFWCNPISGHATLYWYQQILGQGPKLLIQFQNNGVVDDSQLPKDRFSAERLKGVDSTLKIQPAKLEDSAVYLCASSLGTGTYGYTFGSGTRLTVV.

The chain joins TRBV6-1 to TRBJ2-5; maybe TRBD2 (6 bases). The tail of the sequence fits TRBJ2-7 better, so the J call may be wrong. The CDR3 consists of 17 residues. The germline gives CDR1 MNHNS, CDR2 SASEGT. The CDR3 DNA is TGTGCCAGCAGTGAAATTGGGACTTCGCAGGCAGTTTACGAGCAGTACTTC. Residues: CASSEIGTSQAVYEQYF.

The genes are TRBV7-9 and TRBJ2-1; no definite D call. The CDR3 spans 15 residues. Trimming took off 1 base at V and 8 bases at J, with 15 bases between the two ends. Germline V gives CDR1 SEHNR, CDR2 FQNEAQ (reference sequence). The CDR3 region has the DNA TGTGCCAGCAGCTTAGAGAAAGCCAACTCGGATGAGCAGTTCTTC. This codes for CASSLEKANSDEQFF.

This rearrangement joins TRBV5-1 to TRBJ2-3; weak D call: TRBD2 (6 bases). Trimming pared 3 bases from V and 3 bases from J, leaving 20 bases between. Germline values: CDR1 SGHRS, CDR2 YFSETQ. CDR3 size: 17 residues. The CDR3 reads CASSSRASALGTDTQYF. The CDR3 nucleotides read TGCGCCAGCAGCTCGAGGGCTAGCGCGTTGGGGACAGATACGCAGTATTTT.